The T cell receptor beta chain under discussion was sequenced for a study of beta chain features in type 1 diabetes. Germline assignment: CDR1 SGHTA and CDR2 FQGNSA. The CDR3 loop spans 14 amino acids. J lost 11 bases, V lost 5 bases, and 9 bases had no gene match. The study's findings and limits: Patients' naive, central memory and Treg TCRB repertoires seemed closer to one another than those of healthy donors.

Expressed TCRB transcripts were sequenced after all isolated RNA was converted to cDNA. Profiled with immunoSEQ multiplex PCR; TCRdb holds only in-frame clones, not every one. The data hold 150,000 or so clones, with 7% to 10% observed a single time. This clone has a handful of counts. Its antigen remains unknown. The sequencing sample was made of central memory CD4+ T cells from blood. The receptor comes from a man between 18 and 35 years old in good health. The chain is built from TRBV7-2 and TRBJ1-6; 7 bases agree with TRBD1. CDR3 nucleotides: TGTGCCAGCAGCCCTGGGACAGCGGGCCCACCCCTCCACTTT. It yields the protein CASSPGTAGPPLHF. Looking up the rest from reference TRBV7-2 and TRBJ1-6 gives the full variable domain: GAGVSQSPSNKVTEKGKDVELRCDPISGHTALYWYRQSLGQGLEFLIYFQGNSAPDKSGLPSDRFSAERTGGSVSTLTIQRTQQEDSAVYLCASSPGTAGPPLHFGNGTRLTVT.